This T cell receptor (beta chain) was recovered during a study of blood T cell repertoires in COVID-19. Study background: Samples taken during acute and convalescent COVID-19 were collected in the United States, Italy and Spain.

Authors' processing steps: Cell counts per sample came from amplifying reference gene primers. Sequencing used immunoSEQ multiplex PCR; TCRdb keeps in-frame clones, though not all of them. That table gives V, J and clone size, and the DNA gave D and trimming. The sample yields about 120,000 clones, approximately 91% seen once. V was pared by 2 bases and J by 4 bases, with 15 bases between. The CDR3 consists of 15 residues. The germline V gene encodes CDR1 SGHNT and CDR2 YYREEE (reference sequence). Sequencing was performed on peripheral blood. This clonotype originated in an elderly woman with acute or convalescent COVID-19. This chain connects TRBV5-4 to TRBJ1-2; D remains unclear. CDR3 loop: CASSFGGGLTYGYTF. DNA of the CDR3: TGTGCCAGCAGCTTCGGCGGAGGACTAACCTATGGCTACACCTTC.